Listed below are T cell receptor beta chains from one sample, sequenced in a study of blood T cell repertoires in COVID-19. TCRdb's copy holds only in-frame clones and misses some; the assay was immunoSEQ multiplex PCR. The sample includes 70,000 to 90,000 clones, around four fifths of them seen just once. The specimen sequenced was peripheral blood. These receptors originate from a human donor in a cohort sampled during active COVID-19. Each CDR3 is given with its conserved first and last residue. A D gene is named only where the DNA matches it firmly. Clone size is shown for a subset of rows, as once, few, many or a class of expanded clone.

TRBJ2-2 NA TRBV5-1 NA CASSLVASRTGELFF TGCGCCAGCAGCTTGGTGGCTAGCCGCACCGGGGAGCTGTTTTTT
TRBJ1-6 TRBD1 TRBV28 NA CASSLSAGGSNSPLHF TGTGCCAGCAGTTTAAGTGCAGGGGGAAGCAATTCACCCCTCCACTTT
TRBJ1-2 TRBD1 TRBV19 NA CASRRGGGSYGYTF TGTGCCAGTAGAAGAGGGGGCGGTAGCTATGGCTACACCTTC
TRBJ1-1 NA TRBV28 NA CASSFQNTEAFF TGTGCCAGCAGTTTCCAGAACACTGAAGCTTTCTTT
TRBJ1-4 NA TRBV5-1 NA CASGERGPEKLFF TGCGCCAGCGGTGAGCGAGGCCCCGAAAAACTGTTTTTT
TRBJ2-3 TRBD2 TRBV6-1 NA CASSVLAGGPPDTQYF TGTGCCAGCAGTGTACTAGCGGGAGGGCCTCCAGATACGCAGTATTTT
TRBJ1-4 TRBD1 TRBV5-1 NA CASSLGDRGGNEKLFF TGCGCCAGCAGCTTGGGCGACAGGGGAGGGAATGAAAAACTGTTTTTT
TRBJ2-1 NA TRBV15 NA CATSRDRIVSETDPYNEQFF TGTGCCACCAGCAGAGATAGGATCGTGTCTGAGACAGACCCTTACAATGAGCAGTTCTTC
TRBJ2-7 NA TRBV4-2 NA CASSHGGDKGQYF TGTGCCAGCAGCCACGGCGGGGATAAGGGGCAGTACTTC
TRBJ2-5 NA TRBV7-9 NA CASSTKPPWRGEETQYF TGTGCCAGCAGCACTAAACCCCCGTGGAGGGGTGAGGAGACCCAGTACTTC
TRBJ2-3 TRBD2 TRBV11-2 NA CASTPGTSGGKQYF TGTGCCAGCACCCCGGGGACTAGCGGGGGGAAGCAGTATTTT
TRBJ1-5 NA TRBV5-1 NA CASSLDNSNQPQHF TGCGCCAGCAGCTTGGACAATAGCAATCAGCCCCAGCATTTT
TRBJ2-7 NA TRBV25-1 NA CASSASTGSIYLSEQYF TGTGCCAGCAGTGCCTCGACCGGGTCCATTTACCTAAGCGAGCAGTACTTC
TRBJ1-2 TRBD1 TRBV5-1 NA CASSLETGGLSGYTF TGCGCCAGCAGCTTGGAGACAGGGGGGCTCAGTGGCTACACCTTC
TRBJ2-1 NA TRBV5-1 NA CASTIPGIGEQFF TGCGCCAGCACCATCCCAGGGATCGGTGAGCAGTTCTTC
TRBJ2-7 TRBD1 TRBV6-5 once CASSSGQTFYEQYF TGTGCCAGCAGTTCGGGACAGACCTTCTACGAGCAGTACTTC
TRBJ1-6 NA TRBV7-9 NA CASSSTGVSPLHF TGTGCCAGCAGCTCGACGGGGGTCTCACCCCTCCACTTT
TRBJ2-2 TRBD1 TRBV19 NA CASHSRQGNTGELFF TGTGCCAGTCACTCTCGACAGGGGAACACCGGGGAGCTGTTTTTT
TRBJ2-5 NA TRBV7-2 once CASSPHGNQETQYF TGTGCCAGCAGTCCCCACGGGAACCAAGAGACCCAGTACTTC
TRBJ1-5 TRBD1 TRBV30 NA CAWTQGAGQPQHF TGTGCCTGGACACAGGGGGCTGGTCAGCCCCAGCATTTT
TRBJ1-4 NA TRBV18 NA CASSPADSPNEKLFF TGTGCCAGCTCACCGGCTGACAGCCCCAATGAAAAACTGTTTTTT
TRBJ2-5 TRBD1 TRBV25-1 NA CASSALRDRKETQYF TGTGCCAGCAGTGCCCTCCGGGACAGAAAAGAGACCCAGTACTTC
TRBJ2-7 TRBD1 TRBV25-1 few CASSPYRDSNEQYF TGTGCCAGCAGCCCCTATCGGGACAGCAACGAGCAGTACTTC
TRBJ2-7 TRBD2 TRBV7-9 NA CASRPSGSSGEQYF TGTGCCAGCAGGCCTAGCGGGAGTTCAGGCGAGCAGTACTTC
TRBJ1-5 NA TRBV6-5 NA CASSTGGNEPQHF TGTGCCAGCAGTACAGGAGGGAACGAGCCCCAGCATTTT
TRBJ2-3 NA TRBV5-1 NA CASSLGPGATDTQYF TGCGCCAGCAGCTTGGGGCCGGGAGCGACAGATACGCAGTATTTT
TRBJ2-7 NA TRBV5-1 NA CASSLGTAHSYEQYF TGCGCCAGCAGCTTGGGGACTGCTCACTCCTACGAGCAGTACTTC
TRBJ2-7 TRBD2 TRBV5-1 NA CASSLGTSGPYEQYF TGCGCCAGCAGCTTGGGGACTAGCGGACCCTACGAGCAGTACTTC
TRBJ1-5 NA TRBV5-1 NA CASSLGQGSNQPQHF TGCGCCAGCAGCTTGGGCCAGGGGAGCAATCAGCCCCAGCATTTT
TRBJ1-1 NA TRBV28 NA CASSFRENTEAFF TGTGCCAGCAGTTTCCGGGAGAACACTGAAGCTTTCTTT
TRBJ2-3 TRBD2 TRBV5-6 once CASSLDVGRAQYF TGTGCCAGCAGCTTGGACGTAGGGAGGGCGCAGTATTTT
TRBJ2-7 NA TRBV28 NA CASSLQGGSYEQYF TGTGCCAGCAGTTTACAGGGGGGATCCTACGAGCAGTACTTC
TRBJ2-1 NA TRBV5-4 NA CASSLGAGYVEQFF TGTGCCAGCAGCCTGGGGGCAGGGTACGTTGAGCAGTTCTTC
TRBJ2-7 NA TRBV25-1 NA CASSGSGLGGLGQYF TGTGCCAGCAGTGGGAGTGGGTTGGGGGGTTTAGGACAGTACTTC
TRBJ2-3 TRBD2 TRBV5-6 NA CASSFSGRAGDTQYF TGTGCCAGCAGCTTTAGCGGGAGGGCCGGAGATACGCAGTATTTT
TRBJ2-1 NA TRBV6-5 NA CASSLRRADNEQFF TGTGCCAGCAGTCTTCGCAGGGCCGACAATGAGCAGTTCTTC
TRBJ1-2 NA TRBV19 NA CASTQTRGYGYTF TGTGCCAGTACCCAGACTCGCGGGTATGGCTACACCTTC
TRBJ2-7 NA TRBV5-4 NA CASSLDRVYEQYF TGTGCCAGCAGCTTGGACAGGGTCTACGAGCAGTACTTC
TRBJ1-3 TRBD1 TRBV9 NA CASTDRVGGNTIYF TGTGCCAGCACCGACAGGGTTGGAGGAAACACCATATATTTT
TRBJ2-7 NA TRBV18 NA CASSQRQVDEQYF TGTGCCAGCTCACAAAGACAGGTGGACGAGCAGTACTTC
TRBJ1-2 NA TRBV7-9 NA CASSSAGGTVPGYTF TGTGCCAGCAGCTCAGCGGGTGGGACTGTGCCCGGCTACACCTTC
TRBJ1-1 NA TRBV11-2 once CASSLGRTEAFF TGTGCCAGCAGCCTGGGGCGTACTGAAGCTTTCTTT
TRBJ2-1 TRBD1 TRBV9 NA CASSVGSAGGSYNEQFF TGTGCCAGCAGCGTAGGGAGTGCAGGGGGCTCCTACAATGAGCAGTTCTTC
TRBJ1-2 TRBD1 TRBV10-2 NA CASSEKQGADYGYTF TGCGCCAGCAGTGAGAAGCAGGGGGCTGACTATGGCTACACCTTC
TRBJ2-1 TRBD1 TRBV6-5 NA CASGPGQGINEQFF TGTGCCAGTGGACCGGGACAGGGCATCAATGAGCAGTTCTTC
TRBJ2-1 NA TRBV18 few CASSRDSYNEQFF TGTGCCAGCTCACGAGACAGCTACAATGAGCAGTTCTTC
TRBJ1-2 TRBD1 TRBV28 NA CASSSGQSNYGYTF TGTGCCAGCAGTTCGGGACAGTCTAACTATGGCTACACCTTC